One and the same sample provided the 3 T cell receptor beta chains below, sequenced in a study of tumor-infiltrating lymphocytes in primary liver carcinoma. A primer matching the constant region was used to make TCR beta cDNA from approximately 520 ng of total RNA. Each TCR beta library was derived from three nested multiplex PCR rounds that employed slightly modified ARM-PCR. Rounds one and two of PCR, each of roughly 11 cycles, were primed with TRBV1-TRBV30 forward primers and a C-beta reverse primer. TCRdb re-analysed the multiplex PCR reads in MiXCR, keeping a single row per CDR3 protein. Here the sample spans tens of thousands of distinct CDR3 sequences, about three quarters being singletons. Unsorted bulk tissue (roughly 20-31 mg) underwent RNA and DNA co-extraction. What was sequenced was liver tumor tissue from sampling region 2. Subset given: tumor region T2, inferior pole. The origin of the receptors is a man in his forties with primary liver carcinoma and hepatitis B virus infection.

This clonotype was detected only a few times. Since a much larger clone is just one base distant, this may be a read error. Since the CDR3 does not end with the conserved phenylalanine or tryptophan, this likely comes from a read error. The chain recombines TRBV6-5 with TRBJ2-7, with D uncertain. This CDR3 is 18 amino acids long. V lost 2 bases to trimming and J lost 2 bases, with 22 bases between them. Germline V gene lookup returns CDR1 MNHEY and CDR2 SVGAGI. The CDR3 coding sequence is TGTGCCAGCAGTTACAAGGGCCCTGCCACTTCGATACCCTACGAGCAGTACTTA. This sequence encodes CASSYKGPATSIPYEQYL.

This chain joins TRBV6-1 and TRBJ2-6; D not resolved. CDR3 length: 15 amino acids. Germline CDR1 reads MNHNS; CDR2 reads SASEGT. V gave up 2 bases and J gave up 4 bases, with 9 bases separating them. This CDR3 reads CASSEYSQGANVLTF. The DNA of the CDR3 is TGTGCCAGCAGTGAATACTCCCAAGGGGCCAACGTCCTGACTTTC.

On this clonotype itself: Given a much more abundant clone one base away, this may be a read error. This chain uses TRBV29-1 with TRBJ2-2; D may be TRBD2 (6 bases). The germline V gene has CDR1 SQVTM and CDR2 ANQGSEA. V shed 7 bases and J shed 3 bases, with 18 bases lying between them. The CDR3 sequence is 15 residues long. CDR3 DNA sequence: TGCAGCGCAAGGACATGGGGAGGTTACACCGGGGAGCTGTTTTTT. It yields the protein CSARTWGGYTGELFF.